The 9 T cell receptor beta chains below all came from one sample that was sequenced in a study of blood T cell repertoires in COVID-19. Data came from immunoSEQ multiplex PCR; TCRdb stores just in-frame clones and leaves some out. The data show around 28,000 clones, 75% to 90% seen once. Sequencing used peripheral blood. The receptors shown here come from a man aged 70-80 years with active COVID-19.

CDR3 sequence: CASREQGAQTYEQYF. The CDR3 DNA reads as TGTGCCAGCAGAGAACAGGGGGCCCAAACCTACGAGCAGTACTTC. This chain uses TRBV28 with TRBJ2-7, with TRBD1 matching 9 bases. The V segment lost 6 bases and the J segment 2 bases; nucleotides outside the gene matches: 8. The CDR3 length is 15 residues. Germline values: CDR1 MDHEN, CDR2 SYDVKM. Full variable domain (remainder filled in from reference TRBV28 and TRBJ2-7): DVKVTQSSRYLVKRTGEKVFLECVQDMDHENMFWYRQDPGLGLRLIYFSYDVKMKEKGDIPEGYSVSREKKERFSLILESASTNQTSMYLCASREQGAQTYEQYFGPGTRLTVT.

J is TRBJ2-5 and V is TRBV6-2 or TRBV6-3; 10 bases align to TRBD2. The length of the CDR3 is 20 residues. Germline CDR1 is MNHEY and CDR2 is SVGEGT. Losses at the gene ends were 0 bases for V and 0 bases for J; bases not matched to a gene: 13. This CDR3 reads CASSYSIYPGLASNQETQYF. CDR3 DNA: TGTGCCAGCAGTTACTCGATCTACCCGGGACTAGCGTCAAACCAAGAGACCCAGTACTTC.

This clone is classed as medium-sized. Other DNA sequences in this specimen translate into the identical CDR3. The chain couples TRBV4-2 to TRBJ2-7; TRBD2 agrees at 9 bases. The CDR3 is made up of 17 amino acids. J gave up 0 bases and V 3 bases, and 9 bases lay outside the gene matches. The germline gives CDR1 LGHNA, CDR2 YNFKEQ. CDR3 sequence: CASSQASGGRSSYEQYF. The CDR3, as DNA: TGTGCCAGCAGCCAGGCAAGCGGGGGGAGGAGCTCCTACGAGCAGTACTTC.

This rearrangement joins TRBV5-3 to TRBJ1-1, with a weak D call TRBD1 (5 bases). TRBV5-3 is labeled an ORF, and its function is uncertain. Trimming took off 2 bases at V and 1 base at J, with 18 bases between the two ends. This CDR3 spans 17 amino acids. The CDR3 is CARSFEETGRKNTEAFF. The CDR3 DNA is TGTGCCAGAAGCTTTGAGGAAACAGGCAGAAAGAACACTGAAGCTTTCTTT.

This clone showed up just once. This chain connects TRBV27 to TRBJ2-2; 7 bases fit TRBD2. CDR3 length: 14 residues. CDR1 and CDR2 (germline): MNHEY, SMNVEV (reference sequence). V trimming: 5 bases; J trimming: 7 bases; junction bases outside the gene matches: 7. This CDR3 is CASSPWTSGGELFF. CDR3 coding DNA: TGTGCCAGCAGTCCTTGGACTAGTGGCGGGGAGCTGTTTTTT.

The genes are TRBV6-2 or TRBV6-3 and TRBJ1-2; 9 bases match TRBD1. Germline V lookup: CDR1 MNHEY, CDR2 SVGEGT. There are 14 residues in the CDR3. With 0 bases clipped from V and 8 bases from J, the junction kept 4 bases outside the gene matches. CDR3 loop: CASSYSRQGDGYTF. Here the CDR3 DNA reads TGTGCCAGCAGTTACTCGCGACAGGGGGACGGCTACACCTTC.

V and J are TRBV4-2 and TRBJ2-1, with TRBD2 identical over 11 bases. This CDR3 has 16 residues. The V segment lost 2 bases and the J segment 7 bases; nucleotides outside the gene matches: 7. Looked up from germline, CDR1 is LGHNA and CDR2 is YNFKEQ. CDR3 coding DNA: TGTGCCAGCAGCCAACGTAGCGGGGGGGCCGGGAATGAGCAGTTCTTC. Its translation: CASSQRSGGAGNEQFF.

The genes are TRBV7-7 and TRBJ1-6, with a possible D match to TRBD1 (5 bases). V was pared by 0 bases and J by 2 bases, with 14 bases between. CDR3 length: 18 amino acids. Germline V gene sequence: CDR1 SSHAT, CDR2 FNYEAQ (reference sequence). CDR3 amino acids: CASSLARAGITYNSPLHF. Here the CDR3 DNA reads TGTGCCAGCAGCTTAGCGCGTGCAGGGATAACCTATAATTCACCCCTCCACTTT.

Points on this clone: Other DNA sequences in this specimen translate into the identical CDR3. This CDR3 reads CASSRDSSYNEQFF. In nucleotides, the CDR3 is TGTGCCAGCAGCCGGGACAGCTCCTACAATGAGCAGTTCTTC. This chain connects TRBV2 to TRBJ2-1; 7 bases line up with TRBD1. V gave up 6 bases and J gave up 0 bases; unmatched junction bases: 2. Germline V CDR1 and CDR2: SNHLY, FYNNEI. The CDR3 has 14 amino acids.